These 8 T cell receptor beta chains were sequenced from one sample in a study of identifying expanded T cells in peripheral blood. Some clones are missing from TCRdb's copy, which holds only in-frame ones; the method was immunoSEQ multiplex PCR. The repertoire consists of around 99,000 clones, with less than 90% occurring once and the leading ten covering 6.5% to 9%. Sequencing used blood. All receptors derive from a person aged 18 to 70 in good health.

The J gene is TRBJ2-7, the V gene TRBV18, with D tentatively TRBD1 (7 bases). V was clipped by 6 bases and J by 2 bases, with 11 bases between them. Germline V lookup: CDR1 KGHSH, CDR2 LQKENI. This CDR3 has 13 amino acids. CDR3 DNA sequence: TGTGCCAGCTCGGAGGGACAGACCTACGAGCAGTACTTC. It codes for CASSEGQTYEQYF.

The V call is TRBV6-4, the J call TRBJ2-2, with TRBD2 identical over 7 bases. CDR1 is MRHNA, CDR2 SNTAGT, per germline. The CDR3 covers 15 residues. Losses at the gene ends were 3 bases for V and 7 bases for J; bases not matched to a gene: 8. The CDR3, as DNA: TGTGCCAGCAGTGATTCTGGACTAGGGCTCGGGGAGCTGTTTTTT. Amino acids: CASSDSGLGLGELFF.

J is TRBJ1-1 and V is TRBV19; TRBD1 aligns across 7 bases. The CDR3 is made up of 16 amino acids. The V gene's germline CDR1 is LNHDA and CDR2 SQIVND (reference sequence). Trimming cost V 5 bases and J 1 base; bases outside gene matches: 10. The CDR3 DNA reads TGTGCCAGTAGTCCAAGAACAGGGGTTAGGAACACTGAAGCTTTCTTT. Translation: CASSPRTGVRNTEAFF.

The V gene is TRBV9, the J gene TRBJ2-5; a possible D gene is TRBD1 (5 bases). CDR1 is SGDLS and CDR2 is YYNGEE in the germline V gene. V dropped 2 bases and J dropped 5 bases, with 16 bases sitting between them. The CDR3 is 15 residues long. The CDR3 DNA reads TGTGCCAGCAGCGTGATGGGGCTGGGGTGGGAGACCCAGTACTTC. Amino acid sequence: CASSVMGLGWETQYF.

The chain employs TRBV7-9 and TRBJ2-1; TRBD2 matches 8 bases. This CDR3 region has 14 residues. CDR1 and CDR2 (germline): SEHNR, FQNEAQ (reference sequence). V was pared by 3 bases and J by 4 bases, with 2 bases of the junction left unmatched. This CDR3 reads CASSFAGGYNEQFF. The CDR3 nucleotides are TGTGCCAGCAGCTTCGCGGGAGGTTACAATGAGCAGTTCTTC.

The chain joins TRBV19 to TRBJ1-3; weak D call: TRBD1 (6 bases). The CDR3 contains 17 residues. Trimming took 2 bases from V and 1 from J, leaving 15 bases between them. The germline gives CDR1 LNHDA, CDR2 SQIVND (reference sequence). CDR3 DNA sequence: TGTGCCAGTAGTATAAGGAGCACAGGGCGATCTGGAAACACCATATATTTT. Translation: CASSIRSTGRSGNTIYF. Together with reference TRBV19 and TRBJ1-3, the CDR3 gives the full variable domain: DGGITQSPKYLFRKEGQNVTLSCEQNLNHDAMYWYRQDPGQGLRLIYYSQIVNDFQKGDIAEGYSVSREKKESFPLTVTSAQKNPTAFYLCASSIRSTGRSGNTIYFGEGSWLTVV.

The J gene is TRBJ1-2, the V gene TRBV9; TRBD1 is a possible D gene (6 bases). Germline assignment: CDR1 SGDLS and CDR2 YYNGEE. The CDR3 length is 16 residues. The V gene lost 0 bases and the J gene lost 1 base, with 13 bases spanning the gap. CDR3 amino acids: CASSVGAGAGNYGYTF. The CDR3 region has the DNA TGTGCCAGCAGCGTAGGGGCAGGGGCGGGTAACTATGGCTACACCTTC.

This sequence joins TRBV28 and TRBJ2-5; D not resolved. The last part of the DNA fits TRBJ2-7 better; the J call may be wrong. CDR1 is MDHEN, CDR2 SYDVKM, per germline. The CDR3 has 14 amino acids. CDR3 in DNA: TGTGCCATCAAAGGTTGGGATTTAACCTACGAGCAGTACTTC. Translation: CAIKGWDLTYEQYF.